This passage covers 31 T cell receptor beta chains from one sample sequenced in a study of blood T cell repertoires in COVID-19. The protocol was immunoSEQ multiplex PCR, while the TCRdb copy is restricted to in-frame clones and leaves out a portion. The table shows around 230,000 clones, with roughly 88% occurring only once. Sequenced sample: peripheral blood. These receptors were obtained from a man aged 40-55 years with acute or convalescent COVID-19.

The V and J genes are TRBV27 and TRBJ2-7; perhaps TRBD1 as D (5 bases). The CDR3 has 14 residues. Germline loops: CDR1 MNHEY, CDR2 SMNVEV (reference sequence). Trimming left V 2 bases short and J 4 bases short, with 12 bases between. The CDR3 DNA follows: TGTGCCAGCAGTTTAGCCAGGACACGATACGAGCAGTACTTC. It is translated as CASSLARTRYEQYF.

The chain recombines TRBV7-9 with TRBJ2-1; 9 bases are a match to TRBD2. CDR1 and CDR2 from the germline V gene are SEHNR and FQNEAQ (reference sequence). The J segment lost 9 bases and the V segment lost 1 base, leaving 7 bases of the junction unmatched. This CDR3 contains 15 residues. CDR3 in DNA: TGTGCCAGCAGCTTAGTTTCTAGCGGGATTAGTGAGCAGTTCTTC. Protein sequence: CASSLVSSGISEQFF.

J is TRBJ1-1 and V is TRBV21-1; the DNA was not used to check the table's D call, TRBD1. TRBV21-1 is a pseudogene segment. This CDR3 is built from 12 residues. CDR3: CASSKEGGRAFF. The CDR3 region has the DNA TGTGCCAGCAGCAAAGAAGGGGGTAGGGCTTTCTTT.

The CDR3, as DNA: TGTGCCAGCAGTTCCACTCCGGGACTAGCGGGAGGCGGGTATAATACGCAGTATTTT. Protein sequence: CASSSTPGLAGGGYNTQYF. The chain employs TRBV28 and TRBJ2-3, with 15 bases identical to TRBD2. The J segment lost 7 bases and the V segment lost 4 bases, leaving 15 bases of the junction unmatched. The CDR3 is 19 residues long. Germline CDR1 MDHEN, CDR2 SYDVKM.

About this clone: The sample contains more than one DNA sequence encoding this CDR3. The chain has TRBV3-1 (or the pseudogene TRBV3-2) and TRBJ1-1; TRBD1 aligns across 7 bases. Germline V lookup: CDR1 LGHDT, CDR2 YNNKEL (reference sequence). The CDR3 is made up of 13 amino acids. Unmatched junction bases numbered 6, after V lost 7 bases and J lost 4 bases. The CDR3 region is CASTRGGGTEAFF. The CDR3 nucleotides read TGTGCCAGCACCCGAGGGGGCGGCACTGAAGCTTTCTTT.

The rearrangement uses TRBV7-2 and TRBJ1-2; D not certain. Trimming stripped 0 bases from V and 9 bases from J, with 14 bases between. CDR3 length equals 14 residues. The germline V gene has CDR1 SGHTA and CDR2 FQGNSA. CDR3 in amino acids: CASSLAPPGGSYTF. CDR3 DNA: TGTGCCAGCAGCTTAGCACCGCCCGGAGGTAGCTACACCTTC.

This clone was found a few times. This sequence joins TRBV19 and TRBJ2-3; 10 nucleotides match TRBD1. The CDR3 has 14 amino acids. Germline CDR1 LNHDA, CDR2 SQIVND (reference sequence). With 10 bases clipped from V and 5 bases from J, the junction kept 9 bases outside the gene matches. CDR3 coding DNA: TGTGCCACCCGGGACAGGGGAAGGGGAGATACGCAGTATTTT. It specifies CATRDRGRGDTQYF.

CDR3 loop: CASSQGQAFTEAFF. Written as DNA, the CDR3 is TGTGCCAGCAGCCAAGGACAGGCCTTCACTGAAGCTTTCTTT. The chain joins TRBV3-1 (or the pseudogene TRBV3-2) to TRBJ1-1; possible D gene TRBD1, 6 bases. The V gene lost 1 base and the J gene lost 4 bases, with 10 bases spanning the gap. Germline V gives CDR1 LGHDT, CDR2 YNNKEL (reference sequence). The CDR3 is 14 residues long.

The chain has TRBV5-1 and TRBJ2-5; possible D gene TRBD2, 5 bases. The CDR3 length is 14 residues. V gave up 2 bases and J gave up 5 bases, with 13 bases separating them. In germline, CDR1 is SGHRS, CDR2 YFSETQ. CDR3 coding DNA: TGCGCCAGCAGCTTTGGCAGGTCGGGGGAGACCCAGTACTTC. Residues: CASSFGRSGETQYF.

The J gene is TRBJ2-7, the V gene TRBV15, with D perhaps TRBD2 (6 bases). The germline CDR1 and CDR2 sequences are LNHNV and YYDKDF (reference sequence). This CDR3 contains 14 residues. V was trimmed by 0 bases and J by 4 bases, leaving 10 bases between them. CDR3 nucleotide sequence: TGTGCCACCAGCAGAGAGGAGGGCAGATACGAGCAGTACTTC. This gives the protein CATSREEGRYEQYF.

The V gene is TRBV2, the J gene TRBJ2-1; 12 bases are a match to TRBD2. V dropped 7 bases and J dropped 4; count of bases not matched to a gene: 20. The germline gives CDR1 SNHLY, CDR2 FYNNEI. CDR3 length: 20 residues. CDR3 residues: CASKYNRGLAGGMIYNEQFF. In nucleotides, the CDR3 is TGTGCCAGCAAGTATAATAGAGGCCTAGCGGGAGGGATGATTTACAATGAGCAGTTCTTC.

In this sample, this clone turned up a few times. The chain recombines TRBV6-5 with TRBJ1-3, with D possibly TRBD1 on 5 matching bases. V dropped 10 bases and J dropped 2 bases, with 18 bases sitting between them. Germline-derived CDR1 and CDR2 are MNHEY and SVGAGI. The CDR3 has 15 amino acids. The CDR3 reads CATSSTGVTGNTIYF. The CDR3 region has the DNA TGTGCCACATCTAGTACAGGCGTTACTGGAAACACCATATATTTT.

The chain is built from TRBV14 and TRBJ1-1, with D perhaps matching TRBD1 (5 bases). The V and J ends lost 4 bases and 1 base respectively, with 16 bases between them. CDR3 length: 16 residues. The V gene's germline CDR1 is SGHDN and CDR2 FVKESK. The CDR3 is CASSPLVGVGNTEAFF. CDR3 DNA: TGTGCCAGCAGCCCCCTGGTAGGGGTAGGGAACACTGAAGCTTTCTTT.

This chain connects TRBV10-3 to TRBJ2-7; maybe TRBD1 (6 bases). CDR1 ENHRY and CDR2 SYGVKD come from the germline V gene. Trimming removed 8 bases from V and 0 bases from J, with 17 bases in between. The length of the CDR3 is 15 residues. The CDR3 loop is CAIHQGPESSYEQYF. The DNA of the CDR3 is TGTGCCATCCATCAGGGGCCAGAGAGCTCCTACGAGCAGTACTTC.

The chain joins TRBV3-1 (or the pseudogene TRBV3-2) to TRBJ2-5; 9 bases are shared with TRBD1. The V gene end was trimmed by 0 bases and the J gene end by 3 bases; junction bases not matched to a gene: 8. In germline, CDR1 is LGHDT, CDR2 YNNKEL (reference sequence). The CDR3 contains 17 residues. CDR3 nucleotides: TGTGCCAGCAGCCAAGATGTCCCTCGGGACAGGGAAGAGACCCAGTACTTC. Encoded protein: CASSQDVPRDREETQYF.

J is TRBJ2-3 and V is TRBV6-5, with 10 bases aligning to TRBD2. Trimming at V came to 5 bases and at J to 2 bases, leaving 1 base not matched to a gene. Germline CDR1 and CDR2: MNHEY and SVGAGI. This CDR3 is 14 amino acids long. CDR3 in amino acids: CASSSGGDTDTQYF. The CDR3 DNA sequence: TGTGCCAGCAGTAGCGGGGGGGACACAGATACGCAGTATTTT.

This chain uses TRBV11-3 with TRBJ1-1; D uncertain. The CDR3 contains 13 residues. V was shortened by 2 bases and J by 3 bases, with 7 bases between the two germline ends. Germline CDR1 SGHNT, CDR2 YENEEA. CDR3 amino acids: CASSLWLYTEAFF. CDR3 nucleotide sequence: TGTGCCAGCAGCTTATGGCTGTACACTGAAGCTTTCTTT.

The V call is TRBV7-9, the J call TRBJ1-1; 11 positions match TRBD1. Germline CDR1 and CDR2: SEHNR and FQNEAQ (reference sequence). V lost 3 bases and J lost 6; bases outside the gene matches: 3. The CDR3 contains 14 residues. CDR3 amino acids: CASSFRDRGSEAFF. The CDR3 nucleotides are TGTGCCAGCAGCTTTAGGGACAGGGGGTCTGAAGCTTTCTTT.

V usage is TRBV7-9 and J usage is TRBJ1-4; 7 bases map to TRBD1. The CDR3 sequence is 16 residues long. Germline CDR1 SEHNR, CDR2 FQNEAQ (reference sequence). J was trimmed by 7 bases and V by 1 base; bases with no gene match: 9. CDR3 sequence: CASSLEGRTGIEKLFF. The CDR3 DNA is TGTGCCAGCAGCTTAGAGGGGAGGACAGGCATTGAAAAACTGTTTTTT.

The chain combines TRBV5-1 with TRBJ2-7, with TRBD1 as a possible D gene (6 bases). The V end lost 2 bases, the J end lost 3 bases, and 12 bases lay between the germline ends. This CDR3 contains 14 residues. CDR1 and CDR2 (germline): SGHRS, YFSETQ. CDR3 region: CASSLQQGDYEQYF. Here the CDR3 DNA reads TGCGCCAGCAGCTTACAACAGGGCGACTACGAGCAGTACTTC.

The chain's CDR3 is CASSQDQGQGATHTEAFF. CDR3 bases: TGCGCCAGCAGCCAAGATCAAGGCCAGGGGGCGACTCACACTGAAGCTTTCTTT. The chain employs TRBV4-3 and TRBJ1-1; 8 nucleotides match TRBD1. This CDR3 has 18 amino acids. After removal of 0 bases from V and 3 bases from J, the junction contained 12 bases not matched to a gene. Germline assignment: CDR1 LGHNA and CDR2 YSLEER.

The chain has TRBV18 and TRBJ2-1, with 9 bases that match TRBD1. V gave up 3 bases and J gave up 9 bases; unmatched junction bases: 12. Per the germline V gene, CDR1 is KGHSH and CDR2 is LQKENI. CDR3 length equals 16 residues. The CDR3 DNA is TGTGCCAGCTCACCTACGAAGGCACAGGGGGCAAGTGAGCAGTTCTTC. It translates to CASSPTKAQGASEQFF.

The chain uses TRBV5-4 and TRBJ2-7; 11 nucleotides line up with TRBD1. V lost 4 bases and J lost 8; bases outside the gene matches: 11. The CDR3 consists of 15 residues. Germline V gives CDR1 SGHNT, CDR2 YYREEE (reference sequence). CDR3 region: CASSDPGQGEQKQYF. For the CDR3, the DNA is TGTGCCAGCAGCGATCCGGGACAGGGGGAGCAAAAGCAGTACTTC.

This chain joins TRBV5-6 and TRBJ2-7; 9 nucleotides line up with TRBD1. V gave up 4 bases and J gave up 5 bases; unmatched junction bases: 10. CDR3 length: 15 residues. Germline V CDR1 and CDR2: SGHDT, YYEEEE. This CDR3 is CASSLPGQGPDEQYF. In DNA, the CDR3 is TGTGCCAGCAGCCTGCCGGGACAGGGACCTGACGAGCAGTACTTC.

V and J are TRBV7-9 and TRBJ2-3; TRBD2 is a possible D gene (5 bases). The V and J ends lost 4 bases and 1 base respectively, with 18 bases between them. Germline assignment: CDR1 SEHNR and CDR2 FQNEAQ (reference sequence). This CDR3 is built from 17 residues. CDR3 sequence reads: CASSSSPNSRGTDTQYF. In DNA form, the CDR3 reads TGTGCCAGCAGCTCCTCCCCTAACTCGAGGGGCACAGATACGCAGTATTTT.

The chain couples TRBV9 to TRBJ2-5; 10 bases align to TRBD2. CDR1 is SGDLS, CDR2 YYNGEE, per germline. This CDR3 spans 16 amino acids. J gave up 5 bases and V 4 bases, and 11 bases lay outside the gene matches. CDR3 DNA: TGTGCCAGCAGCCCACCTGGGGCTAGCGGGAGTGAGACCCAGTACTTC. This sequence encodes CASSPPGASGSETQYF.

V and J are TRBV6-2 or TRBV6-3 and TRBJ2-1, with D possibly being TRBD2 (5 bases). Trimming stripped 5 bases from V and 9 bases from J, with 5 bases between. This CDR3 region has 10 residues. Germline assignment: CDR1 MNHEY and CDR2 SVGEGT. CDR3 sequence reads: CASSEGEQFF. The DNA for the CDR3 is TGTGCCAGCAGTGAGGGTGAGCAGTTCTTC.

This clone occurred a few times. V gene TRBV3-1 (or the pseudogene TRBV3-2) combines with J gene TRBJ2-3, with 9 bases fitting TRBD1. This CDR3 contains 15 residues. The germline CDR1 and CDR2 sequences are LGHDT and YNNKEL (reference sequence). Trimming took 2 bases from V and 5 from J; bases not matched to a gene: 5. CDR3 sequence reads: CASSQTGGAGDTQYF. DNA of the CDR3: TGTGCCAGCAGCCAAACAGGGGGCGCAGGAGATACGCAGTATTTT.

CDR3 nucleotides: TGTGCCAGCAGTCGGACAGTCTCCGAGCAGTACTTC. Translated, it gives CASSRTVSEQYF. The rearrangement links TRBV6-5 to TRBJ2-7; D may be TRBD1 (6 bases). Germline V gene data show CDR1 as MNHEY and CDR2 as SVGAGI. V lost 5 bases and J 6 bases, leaving 11 bases between the germline ends. The CDR3 runs to 12 residues.

V gene TRBV7-2 combines with J gene TRBJ2-7; maybe TRBD1 (5 bases). Looked up from germline, CDR1 is SGHTA and CDR2 is FQGNSA. Trimming left V 2 bases short and J 4 bases short, with 9 bases between. The CDR3 spans 13 residues. The CDR3 here is CASSLQGNYEQYF. The CDR3 DNA follows: TGTGCCAGCAGCTTACAGGGTAATTACGAGCAGTACTTC.

The chain has TRBV14 and TRBJ1-1; D gene uncertain. V lost 1 base and J lost 4, with 19 bases in between. Germline CDR1 is SGHDN and CDR2 is FVKESK. The CDR3 runs 17 residues. In DNA form, the CDR3 reads TGTGCCAGCAGCCAAGTGGATTCCCCGGCGCGGGGCACTGAAGCTTTCTTT. It yields the protein CASSQVDSPARGTEAFF.